The sequence of this TCR beta chain was determined in a study of blood T cell repertoires in COVID-19 (dated by TCRdb to 2018 to 2021). About the full investigation: Samples covering the acute and convalescent phases of COVID-19 were provided by collaborators in the United States, Italy and Spain. The repertoires were made available in a free public database intended to serve as a resource for research on the immune response to SARS-CoV-2. The prospective study material was composed of cDNA or gDNA derived from T cells, B-cell-depleted T cells, or PBMCs. The sample metadata nearly always contained a de-identified subject ID, COVID-19 status, age in years and sex. Where HLA class I and class II types were available, the types were taken from metadata supplied by the sample provider, not from assay-based typing. Subjects who had been exposed to COVID-19, were actively infected with it, or had recovered from it provided the deeply sampled blood TCRbeta repertoires that made up the dataset. The samples were drawn from two sources: the first 160 participants of the ongoing ImmuneRACE study, and 1,200 or so subjects contributed by 6 global collaborators. What the authors observed across the whole study: How much clinical and demographic metadata was included differed by source and by participant, and the metadata was provided uncurated.

With respect to this clone: The target of this receptor is not known. Nothing much larger sits one base from this clone, and base qualities are not available.

The CDR3, cysteine through phenylalanine, is 15 amino acids long. Only the CDR3 portion is preserved as DNA: 45 bases, with reading frame beginning at the first base. Trimming removed 6 bases from V and 6 bases from J; the gene matches leave 10 bases unexplained. The germline V gene encodes CDR1 MNHNS and CDR2 SASEGT. Whole blood was collected in K2EDTA tubes by collaborating institutions according to the institutions' own protocols. For TCRbeta analysis, collaborators shipped samples as frozen whole blood, isolated PBMCs, or DNA extracted from either of those sample types. The immunoSEQ Assay, a bias-controlled multiplex PCR, was used to amplify TCRbeta CDR3 regions from genomic DNA. In the authors' own workflow: Within the assay, amplification of reference gene primers was used to estimate how many nucleated cells each sample contained. To quantify the absolute abundance of each unique TCRbeta CDR3 rearrangement, sequence reads were collapsed and filtered. For each sample, productive Simpson clonality was calculated by taking the square root of Simpson's diversity index across productive rearrangements. The immuneACCESS repertoire file appears here via TCRdb, limited to in-frame rearrangements. These files lack a portion of the clones; in checked studies, under half of the deficit traces to unresolved V genes, and the cause of the others is not known. D and trimming come from the DNA, and the V and J calls and clone size come from that table. In all, the sample holds about 42,000 clones, and 87% of those were seen once. The ten largest make up 20% to 30% of the sample.

The specimen was peripheral blood. The chain is encoded by TRBV6-1 joined to TRBJ2-2; 7 bases in between match TRBD2. The sequence was collected from a woman of 80 years or more in a cohort sampled during active or convalescent COVID-19. The CDR3 sequence is CASRYGGTGAGELFF. The DNA sequence follows: TGTGCCAGCAGATACGGGGGGACCGGGGCCGGGGAGCTGTTTTTT.